Below are 11 T cell receptor beta chains sequenced from a single sample in a study of CD8 T cells in Susac syndrome. It was with random hexamers that roughly 0.5 to 1 ug RNA was reverse transcribed. TCRdb used MiXCR to reprocess the immunoSEQ multiplex PCR reads, holding one entry per CDR3 protein. The profile shows 250,000 to 350,000 distinct CDR3 sequences, approximately 85% of them singletons. The specimen sequenced was CD8+ T cells from PBMCs. The receptors here all came from a human donor with multiple sclerosis.

The table lists this clonotype with a few counts. The gene calls are TRBV2 and TRBJ2-7, with 7 bases aligning to TRBD2. CDR1 and CDR2 from the germline V gene are SNHLY and FYNNEI. The CDR3 totals 12 residues. J was trimmed by 3 bases and V by 6 bases; bases with no gene match: 2. The CDR3 DNA is TGTGCCAGCAGGGGGGAGGGCTACGAGCAGTACTTC. Encoded protein: CASRGEGYEQYF.

V gene TRBV28 combines with J gene TRBJ2-7, with D uncertain. V lost 3 bases, J lost 2 bases, and 20 bases lay in between. Germline lookup yields CDR1 MDHEN and CDR2 SYDVKM. The CDR3 sequence is 17 residues long. The CDR3 nucleotides are TGTGCCAGCAGTTTCCCCTCTGTTACACCTGGCCCCTACGAGCAGTACTTC. Protein sequence: CASSFPSVTPGPYEQYF.

The V and J genes are TRBV20-1 and TRBJ1-5; perhaps TRBD1 as D (5 bases). The germline V and J ends were trimmed by 0 bases and 3 bases, with 12 bases remaining between them. CDR3 length equals 15 residues. Per germline, CDR1 DFQATT and CDR2 SNEGSKA (reference sequence). In nucleotides, the CDR3 is TGCAGTGCTAGAGATGCGGGGCATAACAATCAGCCCCAGCATTTT. Residues: CSARDAGHNNQPQHF.

The gene calls are TRBV10-3 and TRBJ2-7, with D possibly TRBD1 on 6 matching bases. This CDR3 has 13 residues. The V gene lost 3 bases and the J gene lost 2 bases, with 8 bases spanning the gap. From germline, CDR1 is ENHRY and CDR2 SYGVKD. The CDR3 DNA follows: TGTGCCATCAGTGACCAGGGGCCCTACGAGCAGTACTTC. The encoded protein is CAISDQGPYEQYF.

The chain links TRBV7-9 to TRBJ1-4; tentative D call: TRBD1 (6 bases). There are 17 residues in the CDR3. Germline V gene lookup returns CDR1 SEHNR and CDR2 FQNEAQ (reference sequence). Trimming left V 2 bases short and J 8 bases short, with 21 bases between. The CDR3 bases are TGTGCCAGCAGCTTAATCGTGAGCAGGGGCGCGAGAGAAAAACTGTTTTTT. It encodes CASSLIVSRGAREKLFF.

V and J are TRBV24-1 and TRBJ2-7; D is perhaps TRBD2 (6 bases). CDR1 is KGHDR and CDR2 is SFDVKD in the germline V gene. This CDR3 is built from 13 residues. The ends were cut back, 1 base at V and 6 bases at J, with 9 bases in the middle. The CDR3 loop is CATSDLGGREQYF. CDR3 nucleotide sequence: TGTGCCACCAGTGATTTAGGAGGGCGCGAGCAGTACTTC.

The rearrangement links TRBV27 to TRBJ2-1, with a weak D call TRBD1 (5 bases). The V end lost 4 bases, the J end lost 6 bases, and 16 bases lay between the germline ends. CDR1 MNHEY and CDR2 SMNVEV come from the germline V gene (reference sequence). The CDR3 is 15 amino acids. CDR3 region: CASSSTVKSFNEQFF. CDR3 nucleotides: TGTGCCAGCAGTTCGACAGTGAAGAGTTTCAATGAGCAGTTCTTC.

This chain connects TRBV25-1 to TRBJ2-6; maybe TRBD1 (6 bases). Germline V gene data show CDR1 as MGHDK and CDR2 as SYGVNS. V was pared by 6 bases and J by 1 base, with 13 bases between. CDR3 length equals 16 residues. This CDR3 is CASSQYRESGANVLTF. CDR3 DNA: TGTGCCAGCAGCCAGTACAGGGAATCTGGGGCCAACGTCCTGACTTTC.

The CDR3 nucleotides are TGTGCCAGCAGTTTACCCCCGGGAGGAAGAGATACGCAGTATTTT. Its translation is CASSLPPGGRDTQYF. The chain employs TRBV27 and TRBJ2-3; 7 bases line up with TRBD2. With 2 bases clipped from V and 5 bases from J, the junction kept 7 bases outside the gene matches. Germline V gene data show CDR1 as MNHEY and CDR2 as SMNVEV (reference sequence). The CDR3 covers 15 residues.

The V call is TRBV27, the J call TRBJ1-1, with a tentative D call TRBD1 (6 bases). CDR3 length: 14 amino acids. V was pared by 4 bases and J by 4 bases, with 13 bases between. The germline V gene encodes CDR1 MNHEY and CDR2 SMNVEV (reference sequence). The CDR3 DNA follows: TGTGCCAGCAGTTATATAGGGGGGGTCACTGAAGCTTTCTTT. Translated: CASSYIGGVTEAFF.

The chain couples TRBV11-2 to TRBJ2-1; 7 nucleotides match TRBD2. CDR3 size: 18 residues. Germline trimming cut 5 bases from V and 0 bases from J; bases unmatched to any gene: 13. From germline, CDR1 is SGHAT and CDR2 FQNNGV. CDR3 DNA sequence: TGTGCCAGCAGCCACCCCGAAAAGCGGGGATTCTCCTACAATGAGCAGTTCTTC. It codes for CASSHPEKRGFSYNEQFF.